This T cell receptor beta chain was profiled in a study of blood T cell repertoires in COVID-19. The data were produced by immunoSEQ multiplex PCR, yet TCRdb's version contains in-frame clones alone and is incomplete. The data contain some 230,000 clones, around 80% of them singletons. The V gene's germline CDR1 is LNHDA and CDR2 SQIVND (reference sequence). The CDR3 length is 12 residues. V gave up 3 bases and J gave up 5 bases, with 6 bases separating them. The table lists this clone with a few counts. The material sequenced was peripheral blood. This receptor was obtained from a woman aged 60-75 years who had recovered from COVID-19. This sequence joins TRBV19 and TRBJ2-3; the D is unclear. CDR3 coding DNA: TGTGCCAGTAGTATTGGCATAGATACGCAGTATTTT. Translated, it gives CASSIGIDTQYF.